One and the same sample provided the 3 T cell receptor beta chains below, sequenced in a study of shared clonotypes between healthy human individuals. Sequencing used immunoSEQ multiplex PCR; TCRdb keeps in-frame clones, though not all of them. The sample has 2 million to 2.5 million clones; over 90% are singletons. Sequencing was performed on naive CD4+ T cells from PBMCs. Subset specified: CD45RA+ positively selected. These receptors were obtained from a man younger than 30 in good health. Some clones in this sample may be carry-over from other donors' samples.

This clone turned up a few times. The rearrangement links TRBV4-1 to TRBJ2-2; no clear D. Trimming shortened V by 3 bases and J by 0 bases, and 11 bases separated the two germline ends. Looked up from germline, CDR1 is MGHRA and CDR2 is YSYEKL. The CDR3 is 16 amino acids. Written as DNA, the CDR3 is TGCGCCAGCAGCCAGAGGTCGCCTACGAACACCGGGGAGCTGTTTTTT. It yields the protein CASSQRSPTNTGELFF.

The chain recombines TRBV18 with TRBJ2-7; no clear D. This CDR3 spans 14 amino acids. Trimming shortened V by 3 bases and J by 2 bases, and 11 bases separated the two germline ends. Germline V CDR1 and CDR2: KGHSH, LQKENI. In DNA form, the CDR3 reads TGTGCCAGCTCACCGGGTCGTTTGCCCTACGAGCAGTACTTC. It yields the protein CASSPGRLPYEQYF.

This clone was recorded once. This sequence joins TRBV19 and TRBJ2-5; D is ambiguous. Germline CDR1 is LNHDA and CDR2 is SQIVND (reference sequence). CDR3 length: 14 amino acids. The germline V and J ends were trimmed by 3 bases and 5 bases, with 13 bases remaining between them. DNA for the CDR3: TGTGCCAGTAGTATGATAGGTTTTAGGGAGACCCAGTACTTC. Encoded protein: CASSMIGFRETQYF.